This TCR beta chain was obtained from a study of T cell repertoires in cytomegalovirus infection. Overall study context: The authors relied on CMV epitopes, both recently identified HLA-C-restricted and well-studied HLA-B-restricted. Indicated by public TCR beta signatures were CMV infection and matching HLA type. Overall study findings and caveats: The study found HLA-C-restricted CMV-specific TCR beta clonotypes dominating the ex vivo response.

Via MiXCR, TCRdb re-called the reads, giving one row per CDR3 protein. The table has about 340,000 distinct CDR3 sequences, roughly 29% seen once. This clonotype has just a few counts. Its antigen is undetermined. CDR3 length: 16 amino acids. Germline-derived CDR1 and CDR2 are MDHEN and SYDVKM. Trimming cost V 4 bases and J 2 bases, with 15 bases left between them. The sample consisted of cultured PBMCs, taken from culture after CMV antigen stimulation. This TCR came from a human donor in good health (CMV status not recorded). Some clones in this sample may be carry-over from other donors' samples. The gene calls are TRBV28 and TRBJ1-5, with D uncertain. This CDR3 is CASSSALPVGNQPQHF. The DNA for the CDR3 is TGTGCCAGCAGTTCCGCCTTACCGGTGGGCAATCAGCCCCAGCATTTT.